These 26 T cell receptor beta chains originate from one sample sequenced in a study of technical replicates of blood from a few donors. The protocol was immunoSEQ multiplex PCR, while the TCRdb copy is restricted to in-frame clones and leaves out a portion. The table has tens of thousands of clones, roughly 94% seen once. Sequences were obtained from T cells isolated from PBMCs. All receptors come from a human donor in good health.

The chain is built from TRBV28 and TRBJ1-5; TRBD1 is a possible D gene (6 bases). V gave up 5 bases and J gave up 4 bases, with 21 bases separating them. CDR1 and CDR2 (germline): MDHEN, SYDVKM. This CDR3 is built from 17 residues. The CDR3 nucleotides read TGTGCCAGCAGTAGATACGACAGGTTGTCTGAAAATCAGCCCCAGCATTTT. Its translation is CASSRYDRLSENQPQHF.

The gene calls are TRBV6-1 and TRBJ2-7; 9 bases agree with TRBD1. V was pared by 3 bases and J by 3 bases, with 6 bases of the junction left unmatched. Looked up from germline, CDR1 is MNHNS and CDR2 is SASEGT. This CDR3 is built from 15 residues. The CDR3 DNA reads TGTGCCAGCAGTGAGGGACAGGGCTTAAACTACGAGCAGTACTTC. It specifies CASSEGQGLNYEQYF.

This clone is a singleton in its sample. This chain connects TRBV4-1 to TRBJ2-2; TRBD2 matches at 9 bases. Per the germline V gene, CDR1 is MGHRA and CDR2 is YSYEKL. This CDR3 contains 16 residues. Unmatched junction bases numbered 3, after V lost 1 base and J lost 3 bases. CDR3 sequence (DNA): TGCGCCAGCAGCCAAGGGACTAGCGAATACACCGGGGAGCTGTTTTTT. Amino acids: CASSQGTSEYTGELFF.

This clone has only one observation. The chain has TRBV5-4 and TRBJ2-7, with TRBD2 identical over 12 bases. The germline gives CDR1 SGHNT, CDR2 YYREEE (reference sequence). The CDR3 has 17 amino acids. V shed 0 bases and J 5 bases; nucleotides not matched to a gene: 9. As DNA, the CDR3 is TGTGCCAGCAGCTTGGTGGGACTAGCGGGTTCTTCTAACGAGCAGTACTTC. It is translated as CASSLVGLAGSSNEQYF.

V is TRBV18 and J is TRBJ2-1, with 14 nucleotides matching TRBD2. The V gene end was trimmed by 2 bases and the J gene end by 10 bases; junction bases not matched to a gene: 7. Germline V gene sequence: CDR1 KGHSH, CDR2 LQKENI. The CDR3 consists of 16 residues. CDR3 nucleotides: TGTGCCAGCTCACCAGCAGGACTAGCGGGGGGCCAAGAGCAGTTCTTC. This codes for CASSPAGLAGGQEQFF.

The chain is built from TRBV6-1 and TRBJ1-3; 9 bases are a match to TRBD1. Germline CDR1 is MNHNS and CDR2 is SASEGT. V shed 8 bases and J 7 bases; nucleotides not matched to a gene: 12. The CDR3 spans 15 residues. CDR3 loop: CASLIPGQGWNTIYF. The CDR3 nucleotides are TGTGCCAGCCTTATTCCGGGACAGGGTTGGAACACCATATATTTT.

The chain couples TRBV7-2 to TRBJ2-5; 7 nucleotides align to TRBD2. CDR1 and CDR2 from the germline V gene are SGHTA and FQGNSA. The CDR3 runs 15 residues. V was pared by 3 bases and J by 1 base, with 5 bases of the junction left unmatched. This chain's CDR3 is CASSFVRGIQETQYF. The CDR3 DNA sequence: TGTGCCAGCAGCTTTGTGCGGGGGATCCAAGAGACCCAGTACTTC.

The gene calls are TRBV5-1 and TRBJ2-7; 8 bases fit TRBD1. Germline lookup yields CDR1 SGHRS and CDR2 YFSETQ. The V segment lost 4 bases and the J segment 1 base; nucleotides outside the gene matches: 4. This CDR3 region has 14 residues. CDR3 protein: CASSPQGVSYEQYF. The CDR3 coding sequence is TGCGCCAGCAGCCCACAGGGGGTGTCCTACGAGCAGTACTTC.

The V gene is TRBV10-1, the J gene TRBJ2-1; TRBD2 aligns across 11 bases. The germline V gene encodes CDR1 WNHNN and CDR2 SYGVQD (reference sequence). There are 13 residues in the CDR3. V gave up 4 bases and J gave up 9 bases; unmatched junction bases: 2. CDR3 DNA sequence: TGCGCCAGCAGTGTGGGGACTAGCGGTGAGCAGTTCTTC. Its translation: CASSVGTSGEQFF.

The CDR3 region has the DNA TGTGCCAGCAGCTTTCTAGCGGGAGACTACAATGAGCAGTTCTTC. This codes for CASSFLAGDYNEQFF. This chain joins TRBV7-8 and TRBJ2-1; 10 bases align to TRBD2. Germline lookup yields CDR1 SGHVS and CDR2 FQNEAQ. V dropped 3 bases and J dropped 3; count of bases not matched to a gene: 2. There are 15 residues in the CDR3.

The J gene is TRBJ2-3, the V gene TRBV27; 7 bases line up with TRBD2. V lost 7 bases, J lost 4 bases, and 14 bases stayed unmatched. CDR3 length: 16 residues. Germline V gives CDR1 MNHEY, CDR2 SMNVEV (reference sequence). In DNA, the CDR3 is TGTGCCAGCAACTTACGTGCGGGAGAGAGGGCAGATACGCAGTATTTT. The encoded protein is CASNLRAGERADTQYF.

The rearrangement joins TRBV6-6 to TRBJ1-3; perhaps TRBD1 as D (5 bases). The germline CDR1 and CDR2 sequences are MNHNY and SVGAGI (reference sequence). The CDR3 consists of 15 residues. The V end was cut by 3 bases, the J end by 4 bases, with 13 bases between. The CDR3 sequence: CASSYVVGGGNTIYF. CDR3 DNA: TGTGCCAGCAGTTATGTGGTGGGGGGGGGAAACACCATATATTTT.

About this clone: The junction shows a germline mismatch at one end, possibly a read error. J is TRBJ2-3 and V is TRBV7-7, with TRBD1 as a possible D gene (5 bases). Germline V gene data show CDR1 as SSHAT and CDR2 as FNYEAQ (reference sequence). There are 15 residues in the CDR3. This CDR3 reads CASSLGAQSTDTQYF. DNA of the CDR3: TGTGCTAGCAGCTTAGGGGCCCAGAGCACAGATACGCAGTATTTT.

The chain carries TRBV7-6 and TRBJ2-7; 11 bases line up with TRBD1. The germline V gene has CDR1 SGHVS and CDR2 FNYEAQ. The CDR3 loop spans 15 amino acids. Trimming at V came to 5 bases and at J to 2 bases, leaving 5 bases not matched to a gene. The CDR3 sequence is CASSPPGQGAYEQYF. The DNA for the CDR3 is TGTGCCAGCAGCCCACCGGGACAGGGGGCCTACGAGCAGTACTTC.

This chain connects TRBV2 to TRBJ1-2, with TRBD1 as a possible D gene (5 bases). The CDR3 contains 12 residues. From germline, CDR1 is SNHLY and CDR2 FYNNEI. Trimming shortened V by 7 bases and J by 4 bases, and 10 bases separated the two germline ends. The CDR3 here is CASTPGSYGYTF. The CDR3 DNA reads TGTGCCAGCACCCCAGGGTCCTATGGCTACACCTTC.

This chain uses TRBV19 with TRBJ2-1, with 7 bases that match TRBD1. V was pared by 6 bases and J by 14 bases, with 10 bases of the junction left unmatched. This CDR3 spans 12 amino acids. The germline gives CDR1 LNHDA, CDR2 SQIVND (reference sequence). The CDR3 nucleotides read TGTGCCAGTAGCTTTGCCGGGACAGTGAAGTTCTTC. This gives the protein CASSFAGTVKFF.

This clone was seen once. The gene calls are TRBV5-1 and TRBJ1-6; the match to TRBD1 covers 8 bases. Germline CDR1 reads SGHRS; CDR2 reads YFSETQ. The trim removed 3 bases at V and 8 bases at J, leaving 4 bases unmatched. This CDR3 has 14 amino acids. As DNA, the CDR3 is TGCGCCAGCAGCTCCGGACAGGGTTATTCACCCCTCCACTTT. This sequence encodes CASSSGQGYSPLHF.

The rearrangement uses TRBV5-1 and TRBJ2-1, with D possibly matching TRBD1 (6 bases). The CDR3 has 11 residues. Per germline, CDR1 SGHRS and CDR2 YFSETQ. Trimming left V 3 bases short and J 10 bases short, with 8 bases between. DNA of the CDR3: TGCGCCAGCAGCTACAGGGAGGAGCAGTTCTTC. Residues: CASSYREEQFF.

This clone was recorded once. In nucleotides, the CDR3 is TGTGCCAGCAGCCGCGGACTAGTTGGCACAGATACGCAGTATTTT. Protein: CASSRGLVGTDTQYF. This chain connects TRBV4-2 to TRBJ2-3; TRBD2 agrees at 7 bases. Germline V gives CDR1 LGHNA, CDR2 YNFKEQ. V lost 4 bases and J lost 1; bases outside the gene matches: 5. This CDR3 region has 15 residues.

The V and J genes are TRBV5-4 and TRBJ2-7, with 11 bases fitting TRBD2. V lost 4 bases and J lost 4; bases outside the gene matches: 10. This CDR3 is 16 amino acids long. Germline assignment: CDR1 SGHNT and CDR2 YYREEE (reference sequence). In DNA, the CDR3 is TGTGCCAGCAGCGACATAGCGGGAGGGGGGGCGTACGAGCAGTACTTC. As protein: CASSDIAGGGAYEQYF.

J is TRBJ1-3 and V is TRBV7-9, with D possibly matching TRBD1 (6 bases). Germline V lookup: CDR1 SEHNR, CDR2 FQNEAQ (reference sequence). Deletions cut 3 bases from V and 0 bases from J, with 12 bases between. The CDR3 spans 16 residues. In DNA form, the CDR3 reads TGTGCCAGCAGCTTGAAACAGGGAAGCTCTGGAAACACCATATATTTT. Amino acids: CASSLKQGSSGNTIYF.

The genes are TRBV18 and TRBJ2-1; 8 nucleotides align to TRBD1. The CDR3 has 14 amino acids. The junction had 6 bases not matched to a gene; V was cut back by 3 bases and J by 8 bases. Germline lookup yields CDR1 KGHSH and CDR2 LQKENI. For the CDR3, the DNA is TGTGCCAGCTCACCCCCGACAGGGGCGTATGAGCAGTTCTTC. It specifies CASSPPTGAYEQFF. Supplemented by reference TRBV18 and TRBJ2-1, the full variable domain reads NAGVMQNPRHLVRRRGQEARLRCSPMKGHSHVYWYRQLPEEGLKFMVYLQKENIIDESGMPKERFSAEFPKEGPSILRIQQVVRGDSAAYFCASSPPTGAYEQFFGPGTRLTVL.

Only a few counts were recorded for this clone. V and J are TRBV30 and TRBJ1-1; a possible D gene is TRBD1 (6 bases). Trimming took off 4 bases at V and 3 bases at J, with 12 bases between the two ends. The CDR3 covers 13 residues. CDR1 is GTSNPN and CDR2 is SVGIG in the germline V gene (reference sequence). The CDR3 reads CAWNSQGHTEAFF. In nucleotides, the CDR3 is TGTGCCTGGAACTCACAGGGTCACACTGAAGCTTTCTTT.

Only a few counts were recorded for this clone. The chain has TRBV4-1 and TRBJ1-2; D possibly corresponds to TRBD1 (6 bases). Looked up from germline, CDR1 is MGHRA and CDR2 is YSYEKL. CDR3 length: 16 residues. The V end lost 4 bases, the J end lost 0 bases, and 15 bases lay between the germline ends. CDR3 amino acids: CASSPSTGSANYGYTF. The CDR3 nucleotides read TGCGCCAGCAGCCCTTCGACAGGATCAGCTAACTATGGCTACACCTTC.

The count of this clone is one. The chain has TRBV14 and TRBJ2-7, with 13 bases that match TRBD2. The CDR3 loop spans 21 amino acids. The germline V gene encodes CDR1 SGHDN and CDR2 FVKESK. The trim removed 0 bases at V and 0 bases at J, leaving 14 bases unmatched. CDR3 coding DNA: TGTGCCAGCAGCCAAGATCTGGGCCTAACTAGCGGGGGGGTTAGCTCCTACGAGCAGTACTTC. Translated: CASSQDLGLTSGGVSSYEQYF.

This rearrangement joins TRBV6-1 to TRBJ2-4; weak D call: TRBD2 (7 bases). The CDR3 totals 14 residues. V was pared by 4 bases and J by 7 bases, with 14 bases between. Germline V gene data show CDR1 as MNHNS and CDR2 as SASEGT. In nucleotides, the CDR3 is TGTGCCAGCAGTGGACCGGGGGGCTGGAACATTCAGTACTTC. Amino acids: CASSGPGGWNIQYF.